Each of the 17 T cell receptor beta chains below was sequenced from the same sample in a study of shared clonotypes between healthy human individuals. The table came from immunoSEQ multiplex PCR; TCRdb's copy has only in-frame clones and leaves some out. Of around 1,000,000 clones listed, about 80% are singletons. The sequenced sample was memory CD4+ T cells from PBMCs. The subset denotes: CD45RA-negative fraction. The receptors originated from a man aged 18 to 35 in good health. Some clones in this sample may be carry-over from other donors' samples.

The gene calls are TRBV5-1 and TRBJ1-1, with a weak D call TRBD1 (6 bases). The CDR3 runs to 15 residues. The V gene's germline CDR1 is SGHRS and CDR2 YFSETQ. V was pared by 0 bases and J by 0 bases, with 9 bases between. The CDR3 sequence is CASSLGTAMNTEAFF. Written as DNA, the CDR3 is TGCGCCAGCAGCTTGGGGACAGCTATGAACACTGAAGCTTTCTTT.

V is TRBV19 and J is TRBJ1-4; D call uncertain. The CDR3 loop spans 13 amino acids. Germline CDR1 reads LNHDA; CDR2 reads SQIVND (reference sequence). Between the trimmed V and J ends, which lost 10 bases and 6 bases, there was a span of 15 bases. The CDR3 nucleotides read TGTGCCACCTGGACCCCCGGGGATGAAAAACTGTTTTTT. Translated, it gives CATWTPGDEKLFF.

This clone appeared many times. This same CDR3 is encoded by further DNA sequences in the sample. This chain connects TRBV30 to TRBJ1-3; D perhaps matches TRBD1 (5 bases). The CDR3 spans 14 residues. The V end was cut by 5 bases, the J end by 4 bases, with 15 bases between. Germline V CDR1 and CDR2: GTSNPN, SVGIG (reference sequence). This chain's CDR3 is CAWAPGLRGNTIYF. The CDR3 DNA sequence: TGTGCCTGGGCACCGGGACTCCGCGGAAACACCATATATTTT.

The CDR3, as DNA: TGTGCCAGCAGCTCCGGGACAGGGACCGGGGAGCTGTTTTTT. Translation: CASSSGTGTGELFF. The chain recombines TRBV6-5 with TRBJ2-2, with TRBD1 identical over 9 bases. V lost 6 bases, J lost 5 bases, and 4 bases stayed unmatched. The CDR3 consists of 14 residues. CDR1 and CDR2 (germline): MNHEY, SVGAGI.

CDR3 amino acids: CASSEWTGPLVGTQYF. DNA of the CDR3: TGTGCCAGCAGTGAATGGACAGGGCCCTTAGTGGGTACCCAGTACTTC. The chain combines TRBV2 with TRBJ2-5; 8 bases agree with TRBD1. The CDR3 is 16 amino acids. The V and J ends lost 2 bases and 8 bases, in that order; junction bases with no gene match: 13. Germline assignment: CDR1 SNHLY and CDR2 FYNNEI.

This chain joins TRBV28 and TRBJ2-7; 9 bases are a match to TRBD2. Germline V lookup: CDR1 MDHEN, CDR2 SYDVKM. V shed 4 bases, J shed 3 bases, and the junction held 13 bases outside the gene matches. The CDR3 length is 17 residues. This chain's CDR3 is CASSSVLKRREGYEQYF. The CDR3 DNA sequence: TGTGCCAGCAGTTCCGTCCTTAAGAGGCGGGAGGGCTACGAGCAGTACTTC.

The chain links TRBV11-1 to TRBJ2-7, with 8 bases aligning to TRBD1. The CDR3 sequence is 11 residues long. Germline CDR1 reads SGHAT; CDR2 reads FQDESV (reference sequence). V lost 5 bases to trimming and J lost 6 bases; unmatched junction nucleotides: 0. CDR3 region: CASSTGGEQYF. The DNA of the CDR3 is TGTGCCAGCAGCACAGGGGGCGAGCAGTACTTC.

The rearrangement joins TRBV5-1 to TRBJ2-2; D uncertain. The length of the CDR3 is 15 residues. The V end lost 7 bases, the J end lost 0 bases, and 13 bases lay between the germline ends. Germline V gene sequence: CDR1 SGHRS, CDR2 YFSETQ. CDR3 protein: CASAERYANTGELFF. In DNA, the CDR3 is TGCGCCAGCGCTGAGCGATACGCGAACACCGGGGAGCTGTTTTTT.

There are a few counts of this clone. The gene calls are TRBV28 and TRBJ2-7; 8 positions agree with TRBD1. J gave up 3 bases and V 2 bases, and 3 bases lay outside the gene matches. Germline V gene data show CDR1 as MDHEN and CDR2 as SYDVKM. The CDR3 totals 14 residues. CDR3 amino acids: CASSLGTGYYEQYF. In DNA, the CDR3 is TGTGCCAGCAGTTTAGGGACAGGATACTACGAGCAGTACTTC.

The chain employs TRBV5-5 and TRBJ2-7; possibly TRBD2 for D (6 bases). CDR1 is SGHKS and CDR2 is YYEKEE in the germline V gene (reference sequence). Trimming cost V 0 bases and J 1 base, with 11 bases left between them. This CDR3 has 15 residues. The CDR3 DNA reads as TGTGCCAGCAGCTTGGCCCCAGGGAGGTCCTACGAGCAGTACTTC. Protein sequence: CASSLAPGRSYEQYF.

This clone showed up just a few times. The chain employs TRBV29-1 and TRBJ2-7; weak D call: TRBD2 (5 bases). The CDR3 loop spans 13 amino acids. Germline-derived CDR1 and CDR2 are SQVTM and ANQGSEA. V was shortened by 4 bases and J by 5 bases, with 15 bases between the two germline ends. CDR3: CSVVSAASDEQYF. For the CDR3, the DNA is TGCAGCGTTGTATCAGCGGCGAGCGACGAGCAGTACTTC.

The chain links TRBV11-1 to TRBJ2-7; TRBD1 agrees at 7 bases. J gave up 0 bases and V 2 bases, and 10 bases lay outside the gene matches. CDR1 is SGHAT, CDR2 FQDESV, per germline (reference sequence). CDR3 length equals 17 residues. The CDR3 DNA follows: TGTGCCAGCAGCTTATTACGGACAGGAGCTAGCTCCTACGAGCAGTACTTC. It encodes CASSLLRTGASSYEQYF.

This clone was picked up one time. The chain recombines TRBV5-8 with TRBJ2-7, with a weak D call TRBD1 (6 bases). The CDR3 sequence is 13 residues long. Germline CDR1 SGHTS, CDR2 YDEGEE. V lost 4 bases and J lost 1, with 9 bases in between. CDR3 in amino acids: CASSPGQSYEQYF. CDR3 bases: TGTGCCAGCAGCCCTGGACAGTCCTACGAGCAGTACTTC.

This chain connects TRBV18 to TRBJ2-5; 8 bases match TRBD2. The CDR3 is made up of 15 amino acids. Germline V CDR1 and CDR2: KGHSH, LQKENI. With 6 bases clipped from V and 1 base from J, the junction kept 7 bases outside the gene matches. Written as DNA, the CDR3 is TGTGCCAGCTCCTGGGCCCGGGGGGGCCAAGAGACCCAGTACTTC. Translating gives CASSWARGGQETQYF.

This clone has a handful of counts. The chain carries TRBV30 and TRBJ2-1, with 9 bases lining up with TRBD2. V was clipped by 3 bases and J by 0 bases; unmatched bases: 6. Germline V gives CDR1 GTSNPN, CDR2 SVGIG (reference sequence). The CDR3 consists of 16 residues. The CDR3: CAWRIAGAVSYNEQFF. The CDR3 DNA reads as TGTGCCTGGAGAATAGCGGGAGCCGTCTCCTACAATGAGCAGTTCTTC.

This clone was seen only a few times. The chain links TRBV7-9 to TRBJ2-1; D is perhaps TRBD2 (5 bases). The germline V and J ends were trimmed by 1 base and 5 bases, with 9 bases remaining between them. The V gene's germline CDR1 is SEHNR and CDR2 FQNEAQ (reference sequence). The CDR3 is made up of 14 amino acids. This CDR3 is CASSLVPGNNEQFF. The DNA of the CDR3 is TGTGCCAGCAGCTTAGTGCCGGGGAACAATGAGCAGTTCTTC.

Of note for this clone: The same CDR3 also results from other DNA sequences found in this sample. The chain uses TRBV7-9 and TRBJ2-1; the D gene is possibly TRBD2 (5 bases). V was trimmed by 5 bases and J by 2 bases, leaving 13 bases between them. This CDR3 spans 15 amino acids. CDR1 and CDR2 (germline): SEHNR, FQNEAQ (reference sequence). The CDR3 here is CASSLRGSAYNEQFF. In DNA form, the CDR3 reads TGTGCCAGCAGCCTCCGAGGGTCCGCCTACAATGAGCAGTTCTTC.